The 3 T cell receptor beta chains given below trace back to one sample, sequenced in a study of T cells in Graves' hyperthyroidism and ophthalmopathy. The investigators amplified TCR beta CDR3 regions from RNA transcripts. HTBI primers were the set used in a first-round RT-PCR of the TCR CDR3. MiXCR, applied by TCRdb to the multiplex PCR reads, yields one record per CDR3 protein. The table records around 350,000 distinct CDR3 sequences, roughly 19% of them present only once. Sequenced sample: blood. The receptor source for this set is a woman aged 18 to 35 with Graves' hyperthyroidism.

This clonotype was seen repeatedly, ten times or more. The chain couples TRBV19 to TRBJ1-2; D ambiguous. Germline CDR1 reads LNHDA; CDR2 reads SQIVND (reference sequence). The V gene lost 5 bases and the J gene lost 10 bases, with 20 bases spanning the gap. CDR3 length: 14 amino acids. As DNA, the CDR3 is TGTGCCAGTAGTCGGTTATCAGCTTACCAGTCCTACACCTTC. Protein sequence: CASSRLSAYQSYTF.

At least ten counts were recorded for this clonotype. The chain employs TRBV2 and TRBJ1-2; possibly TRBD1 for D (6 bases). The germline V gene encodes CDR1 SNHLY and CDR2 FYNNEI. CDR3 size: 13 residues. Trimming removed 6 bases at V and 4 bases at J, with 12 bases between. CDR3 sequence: CASRAGDTYGYTF. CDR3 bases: TGTGCCAGCAGGGCAGGGGATACCTATGGCTACACCTTC. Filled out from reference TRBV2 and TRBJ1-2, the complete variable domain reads EPEVTQTPSHQVTQMGQEVILRCVPISNHLYFYWYRQILGQKVEFLVSFYNNEISEKSEIFDDQFSVERPDGSNFTLKIRSTKLEDSAMYFCASRAGDTYGYTFGSGTRLTVV.

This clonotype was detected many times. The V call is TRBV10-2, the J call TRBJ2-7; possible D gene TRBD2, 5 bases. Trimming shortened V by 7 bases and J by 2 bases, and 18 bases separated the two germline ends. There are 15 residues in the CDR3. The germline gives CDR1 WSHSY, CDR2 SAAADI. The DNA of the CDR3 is TGCGCCAGCATGCGTGAGGCGGGTCGGACCTACGAGCAGTACTTC. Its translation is CASMREAGRTYEQYF.